This T cell receptor beta chain was identified during a study of cytomegalovirus exposure and HLA in healthy donors. This PCR relied on a set of 60 Vbeta primers and 13 Jbeta primers. Sequencing was performed with immunoSEQ multiplex PCR; in TCRdb, only in-frame clones are kept and a portion is missing. The sample has approximately 32,000 clones; approximately 76% are singletons. This CDR3 spans 15 amino acids. CDR1 SGHDN and CDR2 FVKESK come from the germline V gene. V lost 3 bases and J 5 bases, leaving 14 bases between the germline ends. The V call is TRBV14, the J call TRBJ1-3; TRBD1 might be the D (6 bases). The clonotype originates from a woman in her 30s in good health and CMV-seropositive. The sequenced sample consisted of PBMCs. CDR3 loop: CASSHPVRDRNTIYF. CDR3 nucleotides: TGTGCCAGCAGCCATCCCGTCCGGGACAGAAACACCATATATTTT.